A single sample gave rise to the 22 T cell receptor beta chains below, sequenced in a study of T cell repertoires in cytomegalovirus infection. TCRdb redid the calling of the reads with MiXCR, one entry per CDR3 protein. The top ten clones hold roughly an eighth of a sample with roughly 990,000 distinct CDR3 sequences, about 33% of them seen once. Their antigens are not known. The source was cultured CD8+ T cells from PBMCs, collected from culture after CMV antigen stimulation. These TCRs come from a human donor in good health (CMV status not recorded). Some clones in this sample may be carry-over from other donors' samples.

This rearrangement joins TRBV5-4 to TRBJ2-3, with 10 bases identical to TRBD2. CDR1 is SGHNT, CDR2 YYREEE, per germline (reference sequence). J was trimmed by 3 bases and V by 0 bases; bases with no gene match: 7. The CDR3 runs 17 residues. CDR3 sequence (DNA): TGTGCCAGCAGCTTGGCCAACCTAGCGGGGGAGACAGATACGCAGTATTTT. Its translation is CASSLANLAGETDTQYF.

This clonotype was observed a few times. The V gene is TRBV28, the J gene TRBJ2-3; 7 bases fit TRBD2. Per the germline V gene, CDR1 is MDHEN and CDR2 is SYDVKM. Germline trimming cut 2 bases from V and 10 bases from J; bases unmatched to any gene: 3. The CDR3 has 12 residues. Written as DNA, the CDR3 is TGTGCCAGCAGTTTACTGCGGGGGTCGCAGTATTTT. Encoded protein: CASSLLRGSQYF. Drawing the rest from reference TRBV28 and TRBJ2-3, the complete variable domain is DVKVTQSSRYLVKRTGEKVFLECVQDMDHENMFWYRQDPGLGLRLIYFSYDVKMKEKGDIPEGYSVSREKKERFSLILESASTNQTSMYLCASSLLRGSQYFGPGTRLTVL.

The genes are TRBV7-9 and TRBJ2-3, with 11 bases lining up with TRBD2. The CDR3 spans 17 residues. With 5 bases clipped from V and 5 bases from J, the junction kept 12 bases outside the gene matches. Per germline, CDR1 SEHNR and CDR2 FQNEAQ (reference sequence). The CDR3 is CASSPPLAGASGDTQYF. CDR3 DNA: TGTGCCAGCAGCCCACCACTAGCGGGGGCCTCGGGAGATACGCAGTATTTT.

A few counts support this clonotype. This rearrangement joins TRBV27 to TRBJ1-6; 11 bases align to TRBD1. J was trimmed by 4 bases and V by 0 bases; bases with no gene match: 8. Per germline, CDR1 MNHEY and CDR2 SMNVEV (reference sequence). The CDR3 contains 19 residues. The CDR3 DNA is TGTGCCAGCAGTTTATCGATAAGAGGACAGGGGGCGTATAATTCACCCCTCCACTTT. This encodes CASSLSIRGQGAYNSPLHF.

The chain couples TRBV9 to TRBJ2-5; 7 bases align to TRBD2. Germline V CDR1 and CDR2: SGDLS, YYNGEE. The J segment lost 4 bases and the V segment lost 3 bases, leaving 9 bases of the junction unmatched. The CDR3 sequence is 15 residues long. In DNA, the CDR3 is TGTGCCAGCAGCGCCGCTTCGGGGGGTGGAGAGACCCAGTACTTC. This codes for CASSAASGGGETQYF.

In DNA form, the CDR3 reads TGTGCCATCAGTGAGTTCAGGGGGCCGCGGACTGAAGCTTTCTTT. This codes for CAISEFRGPRTEAFF. The chain has TRBV10-3 and TRBJ1-1, with TRBD1 matching over 8 bases. Germline V gene data show CDR1 as ENHRY and CDR2 as SYGVKD. Trimming took 1 base from V and 5 from J; bases not matched to a gene: 6. The CDR3 runs to 15 residues.

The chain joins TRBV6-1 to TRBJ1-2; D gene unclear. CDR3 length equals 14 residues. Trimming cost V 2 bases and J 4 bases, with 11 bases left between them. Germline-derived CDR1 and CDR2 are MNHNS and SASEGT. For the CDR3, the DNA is TGTGCCAGCAGTGAACCGGGAAAGGGCTATGGCTACACCTTC. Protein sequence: CASSEPGKGYGYTF.

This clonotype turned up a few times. The DNA of the CDR3 is TGTGCCAGCAGCTTACCTAGCTCGTGGTACACCGGGGAGCTGTTTTTT. Protein sequence: CASSLPSSWYTGELFF. The V call is TRBV5-6, the J call TRBJ2-2; a weak D match, TRBD2 (5 bases). The germline CDR1 and CDR2 sequences are SGHDT and YYEEEE. The CDR3 sequence is 16 residues long. Trimming removed 2 bases from V and 3 bases from J, with 14 bases in between.

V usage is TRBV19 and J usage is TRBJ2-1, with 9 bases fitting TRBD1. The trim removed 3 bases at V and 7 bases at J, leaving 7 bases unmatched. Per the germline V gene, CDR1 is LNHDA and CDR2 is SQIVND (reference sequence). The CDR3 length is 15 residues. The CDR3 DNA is TGTGCCAGTAGTATGGGACAGGGAGGGGGTAATGAGCAGTTCTTC. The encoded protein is CASSMGQGGGNEQFF.

This CDR3 reads CASSYEKGGYEQYV. For the CDR3, the DNA is TGTGCCAGCAGTTACGAGAAAGGCGGCTACGAGCAGTACGTC. The rearrangement joins TRBV6-6 to TRBJ2-7, with D unclear. The length of the CDR3 is 14 residues. Germline V lookup: CDR1 MNHNY, CDR2 SVGAGI (reference sequence). V lost 2 bases, J lost 3 bases, and 11 bases lay in between.

DNA of the CDR3: TGTGCCACCAGTGATTTAGGCAACATGAGGGGCCAAGAGACCCAGTACTTC. Translation: CATSDLGNMRGQETQYF. The chain recombines TRBV24-1 with TRBJ2-5, with D perhaps given as TRBD1 or TRBD2 (5 bases each). Germline loops: CDR1 KGHDR, CDR2 SFDVKD. This CDR3 contains 17 residues. V lost 1 base, J lost 1 base, and 15 bases lay in between.

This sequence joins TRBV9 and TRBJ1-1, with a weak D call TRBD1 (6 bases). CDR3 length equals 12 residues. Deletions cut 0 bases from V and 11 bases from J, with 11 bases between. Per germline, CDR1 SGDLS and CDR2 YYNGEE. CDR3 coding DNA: TGTGCCAGCAGCGTAGAGGGAGGGGGTGCTTTCTTT. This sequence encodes CASSVEGGGAFF.

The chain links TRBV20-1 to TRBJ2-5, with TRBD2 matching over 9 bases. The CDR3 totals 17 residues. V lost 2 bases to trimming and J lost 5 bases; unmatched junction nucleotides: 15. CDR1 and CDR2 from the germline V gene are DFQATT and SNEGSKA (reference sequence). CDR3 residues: CSARRAPGLALGETQYF. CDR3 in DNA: TGCAGTGCTAGACGCGCCCCGGGACTAGCCCTCGGGGAGACCCAGTACTTC.

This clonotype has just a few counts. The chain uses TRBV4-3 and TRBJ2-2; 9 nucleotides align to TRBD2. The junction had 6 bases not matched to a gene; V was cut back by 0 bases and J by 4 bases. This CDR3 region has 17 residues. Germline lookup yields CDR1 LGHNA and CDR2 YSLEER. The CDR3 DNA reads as TGCGCCAGCAGCCAAGATAGGCGCGGGGGGGCCACCGGGGAGCTGTTTTTT. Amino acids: CASSQDRRGGATGELFF.

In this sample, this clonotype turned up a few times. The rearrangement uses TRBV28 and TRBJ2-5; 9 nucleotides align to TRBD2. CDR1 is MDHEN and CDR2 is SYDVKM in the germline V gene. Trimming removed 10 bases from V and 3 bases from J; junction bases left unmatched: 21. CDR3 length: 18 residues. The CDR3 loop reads CATYKPGGAGGFKETQYF. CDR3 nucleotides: TGTGCCACCTACAAGCCGGGAGGAGCGGGGGGATTTAAAGAGACCCAGTACTTC.

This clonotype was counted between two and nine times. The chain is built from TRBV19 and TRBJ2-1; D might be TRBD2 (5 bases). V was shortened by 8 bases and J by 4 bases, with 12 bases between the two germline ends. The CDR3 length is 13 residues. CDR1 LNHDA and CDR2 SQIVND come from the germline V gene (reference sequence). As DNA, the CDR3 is TGTGCCAGTGGACTGGAAACTTACAATGAGCAGTTCTTC. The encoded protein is CASGLETYNEQFF.

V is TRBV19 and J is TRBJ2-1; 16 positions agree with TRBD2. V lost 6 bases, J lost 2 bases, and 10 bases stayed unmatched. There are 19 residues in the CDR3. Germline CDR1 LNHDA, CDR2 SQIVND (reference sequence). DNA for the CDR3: TGTGCCAGTAGCACCGGGACTAGCGGGGGGGAAGGCCCCTACAATGAGCAGTTCTTC. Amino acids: CASSTGTSGGEGPYNEQFF. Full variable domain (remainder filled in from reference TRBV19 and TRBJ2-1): DGGITQSPKYLFRKEGQNVTLSCEQNLNHDAMYWYRQDPGQGLRLIYYSQIVNDFQKGDIAEGYSVSREKKESFPLTVTSAQKNPTAFYLCASSTGTSGGEGPYNEQFFGPGTRLTVL.

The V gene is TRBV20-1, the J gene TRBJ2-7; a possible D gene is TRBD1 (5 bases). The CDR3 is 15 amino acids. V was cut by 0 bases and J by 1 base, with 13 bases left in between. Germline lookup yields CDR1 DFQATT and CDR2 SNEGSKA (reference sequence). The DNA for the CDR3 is TGCAGTGCTAGAGATCTCAGGGTAGGGTCCTACGAGCAGTACTTC. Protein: CSARDLRVGSYEQYF.

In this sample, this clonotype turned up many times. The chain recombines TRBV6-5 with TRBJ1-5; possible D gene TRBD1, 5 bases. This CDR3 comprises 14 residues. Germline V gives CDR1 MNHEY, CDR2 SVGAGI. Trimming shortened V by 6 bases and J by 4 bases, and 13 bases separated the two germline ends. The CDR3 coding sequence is TGTGCCAGCAGAGACGGGACGGCTAATCAGCCCCAGCATTTT. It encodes CASRDGTANQPQHF.

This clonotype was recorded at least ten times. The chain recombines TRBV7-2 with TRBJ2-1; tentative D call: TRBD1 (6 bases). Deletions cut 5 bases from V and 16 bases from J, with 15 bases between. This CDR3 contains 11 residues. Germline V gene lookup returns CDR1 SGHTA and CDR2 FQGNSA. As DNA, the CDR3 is TGTGCCAGCAGCCCGGACAGCCCGCAATTCTTC. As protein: CASSPDSPQFF.

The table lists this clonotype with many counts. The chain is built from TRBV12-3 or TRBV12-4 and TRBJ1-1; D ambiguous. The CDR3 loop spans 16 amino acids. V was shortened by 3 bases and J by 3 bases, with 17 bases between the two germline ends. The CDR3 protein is CASSFIPLEWDTEAFF. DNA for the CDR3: TGTGCCAGCAGTTTTATCCCCTTAGAGTGGGACACTGAAGCTTTCTTT.

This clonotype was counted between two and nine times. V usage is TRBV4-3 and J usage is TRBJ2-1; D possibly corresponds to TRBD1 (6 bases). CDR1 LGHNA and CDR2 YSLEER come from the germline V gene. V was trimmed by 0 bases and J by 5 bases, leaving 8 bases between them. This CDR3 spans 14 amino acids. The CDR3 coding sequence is TGCGCCAGCAGCCAAGAGGGGGCGAACAATGAGCAGTTCTTC. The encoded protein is CASSQEGANNEQFF.